A single sample is the source of the 30 T cell receptor beta chains below, sequenced in a study of breast tumors, draining lymph nodes, adjacent tissues. Axillary draining lymph nodes of breast cancer patients supplied the node samples. Via MiXCR, TCRdb re-called the multiplex PCR reads, giving one row per CDR3 protein. The profile shows around 300,000 distinct CDR3 sequences, over 25% of them singletons. Material for sequencing was axillary lymph node tissue. The receptors derive from a female donor with breast cancer. Some clones in this sample may be carry-over from other donors' samples.

This clonotype was counted many times. The chain combines TRBV7-8 with TRBJ2-3; D is ambiguous. The CDR3 extends over 15 amino acids. Looked up from germline, CDR1 is SGHVS and CDR2 is FQNEAQ. The V and J ends lost 2 bases and 4 bases respectively, with 13 bases between them. The CDR3 nucleotides read TGTGCCAGCAGCTTACGAATCCAGACCGCAGATACGCAGTATTTT. This translates into CASSLRIQTADTQYF.

Many counts were recorded for this clonotype. V is TRBV11-2 and J is TRBJ2-7, with TRBD2 identical over 10 bases. Germline V CDR1 and CDR2: SGHAT, FQNNGV. CDR3 size: 15 residues. With 7 bases clipped from V and 5 bases from J, the junction kept 11 bases outside the gene matches. The CDR3 coding sequence is TGTGCCAGCACGACATTAGCGGGAGGAGTGAACGAGCAGTACTTC. Translated, it gives CASTTLAGGVNEQYF.

This clonotype has only a few counts. Given a much more abundant clone one base away, this may be a read error. The chain links TRBV7-9 to TRBJ2-5, with TRBD2 matching 11 bases. This CDR3 region has 16 residues. CDR1 is SEHNR and CDR2 is FQNEAQ in the germline V gene (reference sequence). CDR3 DNA: TGTGCCAGCAGCTTAGCTCCTAGCGGGAGGAGAGAGGCCCAGTACTTC. This codes for CASSLAPSGRREAQYF.

This clonotype was recorded at least ten times. The gene calls are TRBV19 and TRBJ1-2, with 7 bases that match TRBD1. This CDR3 comprises 14 residues. Per germline, CDR1 LNHDA and CDR2 SQIVND (reference sequence). V lost 3 bases, J lost 8 bases, and 9 bases stayed unmatched. CDR3 amino acids: CASSIEGGSRGYTF. The CDR3 coding sequence is TGTGCCAGTAGTATTGAAGGGGGCTCCCGAGGCTACACCTTC.

At least ten counts were recorded for this clonotype. The chain's CDR3 is CASSSERGETQYF. The CDR3 nucleotides read TGTGCCAGCAGTTCCGAGAGAGGAGAGACCCAGTACTTC. The chain uses TRBV2 and TRBJ2-5; D not resolved. The ends were cut back, 5 bases at V and 4 bases at J, with 11 bases in the middle. Germline CDR1 and CDR2: SNHLY and FYNNEI. The CDR3 sequence is 13 residues long. Combining the CDR3 with reference TRBV2 and TRBJ2-5 gives the whole variable domain EPEVTQTPSHQVTQMGQEVILRCVPISNHLYFYWYRQILGQKVEFLVSFYNNEISEKSEIFDDQFSVERPDGSNFTLKIRSTKLEDSAMYFCASSSERGETQYFGPGTRLLVL.

The CDR3 coding sequence is TGTGCCAGCAGCTTAGCAATATTAACGGTCAGAGGGGGGGGGGAGCTGTTTTTT. It is translated as CASSLAILTVRGGGELFF. The J gene is TRBJ2-2, the V gene TRBV7-2; D is tentatively TRBD1 or TRBD2 (6 bases each). Trimming removed 0 bases at V and 8 bases at J, with 22 bases between. Germline-derived CDR1 and CDR2 are SGHTA and FQGNSA. This CDR3 has 18 residues.

This clonotype appeared many times. The V and J genes are TRBV24-1 and TRBJ2-1; D might be TRBD1 or TRBD2, each matching 5 bases. Per germline, CDR1 KGHDR and CDR2 SFDVKD. CDR3 length: 14 amino acids. Between the trimmed V and J ends, which lost 4 bases and 7 bases, there was a span of 13 bases. CDR3 sequence (DNA): TGTGCCACCAGTGACTCCCCGAGGGGTAATGAGCAGTTCTTC. The encoded protein is CATSDSPRGNEQFF.

Many counts were recorded for this clonotype. V gene TRBV10-2 combines with J gene TRBJ2-1, with D tentatively TRBD2 (5 bases). V lost 8 bases and J lost 3, with 14 bases in between. Germline-derived CDR1 and CDR2 are WSHSY and SAAADI. The CDR3 extends over 14 amino acids. The CDR3 loop reads CASSDRGLYNEQFF. CDR3 DNA sequence: TGCGCCAGCTCCGATAGAGGGCTCTACAATGAGCAGTTCTTC.

This clonotype was observed at least ten times. This sequence joins TRBV20-1 and TRBJ2-3, with a weak D call TRBD1 (5 bases). Germline lookup yields CDR1 DFQATT and CDR2 SNEGSKA (reference sequence). Trimming removed 6 bases from V and 2 bases from J, with 9 bases in between. This CDR3 comprises 12 residues. The CDR3 region has the DNA TGCAGTGCGTCGACAGTCACAGATACGCAGTATTTT. This gives the protein CSASTVTDTQYF.

Note on this clonotype: A read error may be the cause here, since a much bigger clone is one base away. V gene TRBV5-4 combines with J gene TRBJ2-1; TRBD2 agrees at 11 bases. The CDR3 has 16 residues. Germline CDR1 and CDR2: SGHNT and YYREEE (reference sequence). The CDR3 nucleotides read TGTGCCAGCGGCTTGTCTCTAGCGGGAGGTCTCAATGAGCAGTTCTTC. Encoded protein: CASGLSLAGGLNEQFF.

This clonotype was seen at least ten times. This rearrangement joins TRBV10-1 to TRBJ2-7, with 8 bases aligning to TRBD2. V lost 3 bases and J lost 2; bases outside the gene matches: 6. This CDR3 has 15 amino acids. Germline V CDR1 and CDR2: WNHNN, SYGVQD (reference sequence). The CDR3 DNA follows: TGCGCCAGCAGTGACTCGCGGGAGGCGCCCTACGAGCAGTACTTC. Translating gives CASSDSREAPYEQYF.

This clonotype has at least ten counts. The J gene is TRBJ2-7, the V gene TRBV19; 12 bases align to TRBD2. CDR3 length equals 14 residues. Germline V gene data show CDR1 as LNHDA and CDR2 as SQIVND (reference sequence). J lost 4 bases, V lost 5 bases, and 3 bases had no gene match. The CDR3: CASSRTSGNYEQYF. The CDR3 DNA reads as TGTGCCAGTAGTCGGACTAGCGGGAATTACGAGCAGTACTTC.

This clonotype turned up a few times. This chain links TRBV3-1 with TRBJ2-7; TRBD2 aligns across 7 bases. CDR3 length equals 14 residues. The V and J ends lost 4 bases and 0 bases, in that order; junction bases with no gene match: 3. Germline values: CDR1 LGHDT, CDR2 YNNKEL (reference sequence). CDR3 residues: CASSPGLDSYEQYF. For the CDR3, the DNA is TGTGCCAGCAGCCCCGGACTAGACTCCTACGAGCAGTACTTC.

Points on this clonotype: A much more abundant neighbour one base away suggests this may be a read error. J is TRBJ2-3 and V is TRBV12-5, with D unclear. This CDR3 comprises 11 residues. Per germline, CDR1 LGHNT and CDR2 FRNRAP. Trimming cost V 3 bases and J 5 bases, with 3 bases left between them. DNA for the CDR3: TGTGCTAGTGGTTTCTTAGATACGCAGTATTTT. Its protein is CASGFLDTQYF. Full variable domain (outside the CDR3, taken from reference TRBV12-5 and TRBJ2-3): DARVTQTPRHKVTEMGQEVTMRCQPILGHNTVFWYRQTMMQGLELLAYFRNRAPLDDSGMPKDRFSAEMPDATLATLKIQPSEPRDSAVYFCASGFLDTQYFGPGTRLTVL.

This clonotype was detected a few times. CDR3 in DNA: TGTGCCAGCATCCCCCAACACAAGGCCGGGGAGCTGTTTTTT. Protein sequence: CASIPQHKAGELFF. V and J are TRBV28 and TRBJ2-2; D not resolved. The CDR3 extends over 14 amino acids. Germline V gene sequence: CDR1 MDHEN, CDR2 SYDVKM. Trimming stripped 7 bases from V and 6 bases from J, with 15 bases between.

This chain links TRBV30 with TRBJ2-7; D is perhaps TRBD1 or TRBD2 (5 bases each). The V and J ends lost 2 bases and 3 bases respectively, with 11 bases between them. CDR1 is GTSNPN, CDR2 SVGIG, per germline (reference sequence). This CDR3 is 13 amino acids long. CDR3 protein: CAWSTGAFYEQYF. The DNA for the CDR3 is TGTGCCTGGAGTACCGGGGCCTTCTACGAGCAGTACTTC.

At least ten counts were recorded for this clonotype. J is TRBJ2-7 and V is TRBV20-1; D might be TRBD2 (7 bases). The CDR3 sequence is 14 residues long. Trimming left V 3 bases short and J 0 bases short, with 12 bases between. Germline V gives CDR1 DFQATT, CDR2 SNEGSKA (reference sequence). The CDR3 DNA reads as TGCAGTGCTAGTGGGGGGGCTAGCTCCTACGAGCAGTACTTC. It yields the protein CSASGGASSYEQYF.

At least ten counts were recorded for this clonotype. CDR3 DNA sequence: TGCAGTGCTAGACGGACAGGGGGCACAGATACGCAGTATTTT. This gives the protein CSARRTGGTDTQYF. The chain has TRBV20-1 and TRBJ2-3, with TRBD1 identical over 9 bases. The germline V gene has CDR1 DFQATT and CDR2 SNEGSKA (reference sequence). The CDR3 runs 14 residues. V trimming: 2 bases; J trimming: 1 base; junction bases outside the gene matches: 1.

This clonotype was counted many times. The rearrangement uses TRBV2 and TRBJ1-4, with D perhaps TRBD1 (5 bases). V was shortened by 8 bases and J by 0 bases, with 10 bases between the two germline ends. The CDR3 length is 14 residues. Germline CDR1 reads SNHLY; CDR2 reads FYNNEI. CDR3 in amino acids: CASGAVATNEKLFF. The CDR3 DNA sequence: TGTGCCAGCGGGGCAGTAGCAACTAATGAAAAACTGTTTTTT.

Worth noting for this clonotype: A single base separates this from a much larger clone, so it may be a read error. Because the CDR3 is missing its conserved closing phenylalanine or tryptophan, this is likely a read error. This chain links TRBV5-4 with TRBJ2-5, with 13 bases matching TRBD2. CDR3 size: 16 residues. Germline CDR1 SGHNT, CDR2 YYREEE (reference sequence). V lost 3 bases, J lost 4 bases, and 6 bases stayed unmatched. The CDR3 region has the DNA TGTGCCAGCAGCTCCTGGACTAGCGGGAGTAGAGAGACCCAGTACCTC. Its protein is CASSSWTSGSRETQYL.

This clonotype was seen many times. V and J are TRBV11-1 and TRBJ2-3; TRBD2 agrees at 15 bases. V dropped 5 bases and J dropped 4; count of bases not matched to a gene: 7. CDR1 and CDR2 (germline): SGHAT, FQDESV (reference sequence). This CDR3 comprises 17 residues. This chain's CDR3 is CASSQGTSGRSADTQYF. In DNA form, the CDR3 reads TGTGCCAGCAGCCAAGGGACTAGCGGGAGGTCAGCAGATACGCAGTATTTT.

This clonotype was observed at least ten times. J is TRBJ2-2 and V is TRBV6-4; tentatively, D is TRBD1 (6 bases). V was shortened by 0 bases and J by 7 bases, with 12 bases between the two germline ends. The CDR3 spans 15 residues. Germline assignment: CDR1 MRHNA and CDR2 SNTAGT. In DNA form, the CDR3 reads TGTGCCAGCAGTGACTCGGGGGCCGCAGTCGGGGAGCTGTTTTTT. As protein: CASSDSGAAVGELFF.

This clonotype has at least ten counts. V gene TRBV19 combines with J gene TRBJ2-3; D is unresolved. The CDR3 is 13 residues long. Looked up from germline, CDR1 is LNHDA and CDR2 is SQIVND (reference sequence). V was shortened by 4 bases and J by 4 bases, with 9 bases between the two germline ends. CDR3 nucleotides: TGTGCCAGTAGTACTGCTGGTTCAGATACGCAGTATTTT. It codes for CASSTAGSDTQYF.

The chain recombines TRBV7-6 with TRBJ2-3; weak D call: TRBD2 (5 bases). The V gene lost 7 bases and the J gene lost 2 bases, with 13 bases spanning the gap. Germline V lookup: CDR1 SGHVS, CDR2 FNYEAQ. The CDR3 is 14 residues long. Here the CDR3 reads CASKDLAYTDTQYF. As DNA, the CDR3 is TGTGCCAGCAAGGACCTAGCTTACACAGATACGCAGTATTTT.

This clonotype appeared a few times. The J gene is TRBJ2-1, the V gene TRBV6-2 or TRBV6-3; D is tentatively TRBD1 or TRBD2 (6 bases each). Per germline, CDR1 MNHEY and CDR2 SVGEGT. V lost 6 bases to trimming and J lost 6 bases, with 18 bases between them. The CDR3 covers 15 residues. CDR3 nucleotide sequence: TGTGCCAGCAGCTTCCGGGGGCGGAGGGGCAATGAGCAGTTCTTC. This codes for CASSFRGRRGNEQFF.

Ten or more counts support this clonotype. This rearrangement joins TRBV20-1 to TRBJ2-3, with 15 bases identical to TRBD2. Germline lookup yields CDR1 DFQATT and CDR2 SNEGSKA (reference sequence). The CDR3 is made up of 17 amino acids. V was clipped by 5 bases and J by 0 bases; unmatched bases: 6. The CDR3 sequence is CSALGLAGGRSTDTQYF. The CDR3 region has the DNA TGCAGTGCTTTGGGACTAGCGGGAGGAAGGAGCACAGATACGCAGTATTTT.

At least ten counts were recorded for this clonotype. This rearrangement joins TRBV12-3 or TRBV12-4 to TRBJ1-1; D remains ambiguous. Trimming cost V 2 bases and J 2 bases, with 9 bases left between them. The CDR3 has 14 amino acids. The CDR3 DNA follows: TGTGCCAGCAGTTTACCCGGACCCAACACTGAAGCTTTCTTT. It translates to CASSLPGPNTEAFF.

This clonotype was picked up a small number of times. The genes are TRBV28 and TRBJ2-1; D is unclear. The CDR3 is made up of 10 amino acids. Deletions cut 3 bases from V and 8 bases from J, with 2 bases between. Per germline, CDR1 MDHEN and CDR2 SYDVKM. Written as DNA, the CDR3 is TGTGCCAGCAGTTTTCATGAGCAGTTCTTC. Residues: CASSFHEQFF.

There are many counts of this clonotype. CDR3 nucleotide sequence: TGCAGTGCTAGAGACATTCTAGCGGGAGCAGCAGATACGCAGTATTTT. Translation: CSARDILAGAADTQYF. V usage is TRBV20-1 and J usage is TRBJ2-3, with 10 bases aligning to TRBD2. Germline-derived CDR1 and CDR2 are DFQATT and SNEGSKA (reference sequence). CDR3 size: 16 residues. J gave up 4 bases and V 0 bases, and 7 bases lay outside the gene matches.

Remarks on this clonotype: At one end the junction does not follow the germline gene, possibly because of a read error. V gene TRBV15 combines with J gene TRBJ2-7; tentatively, D is TRBD1 (5 bases). Germline V gene data show CDR1 as LNHNV and CDR2 as YYDKDF (reference sequence). This CDR3 is 16 amino acids long. The DNA of the CDR3 is TGTGCCAGCAGCCAAAATTCAGGGCTCAGCTCCTACGAGCAGTACTTC. Amino acids: CASSQNSGLSSYEQYF.